What follows describes a single T cell receptor beta chain. As originally analysed: Reference gene primer amplification in the assay estimated nucleated cell counts. TCRdb's table, derived via immunoSEQ multiplex PCR, lists solely in-frame clones and lacks some. V and J calls and clone size follow that table, whereas D and trimming were derived from the DNA. The table shows roughly 79,000 clones, with 84% occurring only once. This specimen belongs to a study of blood T cell repertoires in COVID-19. Deletions cut 6 bases from V and 5 bases from J, with 13 bases between. The CDR3 runs to 13 residues. The V gene's germline CDR1 is LGHDT and CDR2 YNNKEL (reference sequence).

This TCR was sampled from a man aged 50 to 59 with acute or convalescent COVID-19. This rearrangement joins TRBV3-1 (or the pseudogene TRBV3-2) to TRBJ2-5; D call uncertain. The sample comprised peripheral blood. The CDR3 sequence: CASRDQFRETQYF. The CDR3, as DNA: TGTGCCAGCAGAGACCAATTCAGGGAGACCCAGTACTTC.